This is a list of T cell receptor beta chains from one sample in a study of T cell responses to AZD1222 COVID-19 vaccine. Here immunoSEQ multiplex PCR was the method, and the copy in TCRdb shows in-frame clones only, minus some. The sample includes roughly 150,000 clones, around 93% of them seen just once. Sample: peripheral blood, taken on day 0 of AZD1222 vaccination. The source of these receptors is an adult in good health. Both conserved end residues are part of each CDR3. A D gene is named only where the DNA matches it firmly. Expanded clones get a size class; other rows say once, few or many, or leave the size out.

TRBJ2-1,NA,NA,TRBV24-1,CATSVGTGSDEQFF,TGTGCCACCAGTGTAGGCACAGGGTCAGATGAGCAGTTCTTC
TRBJ1-5,NA,NA,TRBV5-1,CASSQGTGNQPQHF,TGCGCCAGCAGCCAGGGGACGGGCAATCAGCCCCAGCATTTT
TRBJ2-1,NA,NA,TRBV24-1,CATSDRAAISYNEQFF,TGTGCCACCAGTGATCGGGCAGCGATCTCCTACAATGAGCAGTTCTTC
TRBJ1-1,NA,TRBD1,TRBV19,CASSVTGWNTEAFF,TGTGCCAGTAGTGTGACAGGGTGGAACACTGAAGCTTTCTTT
TRBJ1-2,NA,NA,TRBV4-1,CASSQEGDPGTF,TGCGCCAGCAGCCAAGAGGGGGACCCCGGCACCTTC
TRBJ2-7,NA,NA,TRBV6-5,CATSGARYEQYF,TGTGCCACGTCAGGGGCCCGCTACGAGCAGTACTTC
TRBJ1-5,NA,NA,TRBV1,CTSSQDRFGKGIKPQHF,NA
TRBJ2-7,NA,NA,TRBV5-1,CASSSDVARGYEQYF,TGCGCCAGCAGCTCAGACGTAGCGAGAGGCTACGAGCAGTACTTC
TRBJ2-3,NA,TRBD2,TRBV12-3/TRBV12-4,CASSLSSGDTQYF,TGTGCCAGCAGTTTATCTAGCGGAGATACGCAGTATTTT
TRBJ2-7,NA,NA,TRBV9,CASSVGQEISYEQYF,TGTGCCAGCAGCGTAGGGCAGGAGATCTCCTACGAGCAGTACTTC
TRBJ1-2,NA,NA,TRBV14,CASSQGWYGYTF,TGTGCCAGCAGCCAGGGTTGGTATGGCTACACCTTC
TRBJ2-3,NA,TRBD1,TRBV9,CASSTGTGPTDTQYF,TGTGCCAGCAGCACCGGGACAGGGCCGACAGATACGCAGTATTTT
TRBJ2-7,NA,NA,TRBV10-1,CASSESRWGLYEQYF,TGCGCCAGCAGTGAGTCGAGGTGGGGGTTGTACGAGCAGTACTTC
TRBJ2-7,NA,NA,TRBV2,CASRARSSYEQYF,TGTGCCAGCAGGGCCAGGAGCTCCTACGAGCAGTACTTC
TRBJ1-2,NA,NA,TRBV5-1,CASSLGSTGGNGYTF,TGCGCCAGCAGCTTGGGTTCGACAGGTGGGAATGGATACACCTTC
TRBJ1-5,NA,NA,TRBV2,CASSKQGQPQHF,TGTGCCAGCAGCAAACAGGGTCAGCCCCAGCATTTT
TRBJ1-2,NA,TRBD1,TRBV11-1,CASSSDRGFQYGYTF,TGTGCCAGCAGCTCCGACAGGGGTTTCCAGTATGGCTACACCTTC
TRBJ2-3,NA,NA,TRBV30,CAWSVIGLGTQYF,TGTGCCTGGAGTGTAATTGGGCTAGGCACGCAGTATTTT
TRBJ2-3,once,NA,TRBV9,CASSASSGGTDTQYF,TGTGCCAGCAGCGCGTCCTCGGGTGGCACAGATACGCAGTATTTT
TRBJ2-7,NA,NA,TRBV3-1/TRBV3-2,CASSPLGHEQYF,TGTGCCAGCAGCCCCCTCGGGCACGAGCAGTACTTC
TRBJ2-7,NA,TRBD1,TRBV9,CASSRGTGTYEQYF,TGTGCCAGCAGCCGAGGGACAGGGACCTACGAGCAGTACTTC
TRBJ1-1,NA,NA,TRBV7-3,CASSSYRRALRAEAFF,TGTGCCAGCAGCTCGTATAGAAGGGCCCTCAGGGCTGAAGCTTTCTTT
TRBJ2-1,NA,TRBD2,TRBV3-1/TRBV3-2,CASSQVAATSGRGGYEQFF,TGTGCCAGCAGCCAGGTAGCCGCGACTAGCGGGAGGGGAGGCTATGAGCAGTTCTTC
TRBJ2-7,NA,NA,TRBV9,CASSGGTLKQYF,TGTGCCAGCAGCGGGGGGACACTTAAGCAGTACTTC
TRBJ2-2,once,TRBD2,TRBV7-2,CASSFYGLAGGTGELFF,TGTGCCAGCAGCTTCTATGGACTAGCGGGGGGTACCGGGGAGCTGTTTTTT
TRBJ2-1,once,NA,TRBV14,CASSQRVSGGTPYNEQFF,TGTGCCAGCAGCCAAAGGGTCTCTGGGGGGACTCCCTACAATGAGCAGTTCTTC
TRBJ2-3,NA,TRBD2,TRBV7-9,CASSQAGTRTDTQYF,TGTGCCAGCAGCCAAGCCGGGACTAGAACAGATACGCAGTATTTT
TRBJ2-7,NA,TRBD2,TRBV2,CASKREASYEQYF,TGTGCCAGCAAGCGGGAAGCCTCCTACGAGCAGTACTTC
TRBJ1-2,once,NA,TRBV7-2,CASSLYVGQGNYGYTF,TGTGCCAGCAGCTTATACGTAGGGCAGGGGAACTATGGCTACACCTTC
TRBJ1-3,NA,NA,TRBV19,CASSTRRGETGNTIYF,TGTGCCAGTAGTACCCGCAGGGGAGAGACTGGAAACACCATATATTTT
TRBJ2-5,NA,TRBD1,TRBV27,CASSSLLTGRQETQYF,TGTGCCAGCAGCTCACTACTGACAGGGCGCCAAGAGACCCAGTACTTC
TRBJ2-7,NA,NA,TRBV5-8,CASSMGGGYHPYEQYF,TGTGCCAGCAGTATGGGTGGGGGATACCACCCCTACGAGCAGTACTTC
TRBJ2-5,NA,TRBD2,TRBV5-4,CASSFTSGVETQYF,TGTGCCAGCAGCTTCACTAGCGGGGTAGAGACCCAGTACTTC
TRBJ2-1,NA,NA,TRBV27,CASSFHEQFF,TGTGCCAGCAGTTTCCACGAGCAGTTCTTC
TRBJ2-2,few,NA,TRBV9,CASSVVEGFTGELFF,TGTGCCAGCAGCGTAGTGGAGGGGTTCACCGGGGAGCTGTTTTTT
TRBJ1-3,NA,NA,TRBV7-8,CASSLALTRGRSGNTIYF,TGTGCCAGCAGCTTAGCGCTTACCAGGGGCCGCTCTGGAAACACCATATATTTT